The 3 T cell receptor beta chains below come from one sample, sequenced in a study of OX40 agonist ivuxolimab in advanced cancers. Profiled with immunoSEQ multiplex PCR; TCRdb holds only in-frame clones, not every one. This table holds roughly 50,000 clones, roughly 90% found once. Sequenced material: CD4+ or CD8+ T cells sorted from blood, taken in a trial of the OX40 agonist ivuxolimab. These receptors all stem from an adult with an advanced solid tumor such as melanoma, head and neck, liver or kidney cancer.

CDR3 sequence (DNA): TGTGCCAGCAGCGTAGAAGCGGGGGGCCCCCCTGGGAATGAGCAGTTCTTC. This sequence encodes CASSVEAGGPPGNEQFF. This chain connects TRBV9 to TRBJ2-1, with 9 bases lining up with TRBD2. Germline V gene data show CDR1 as SGDLS and CDR2 as YYNGEE. J was trimmed by 7 bases and V by 0 bases; bases with no gene match: 11. The CDR3 is made up of 17 amino acids. The whole variable domain, remainder taken from reference TRBV9 and TRBJ2-1, is DSGVTQTPKHLITATGQRVTLRCSPRSGDLSVYWYQQSLDQGLQFLIQYYNGEERAKGNILERFSAQQFPDLHSELNLSSLELGDSALYFCASSVEAGGPPGNEQFFGPGTRLTVL.

The CDR3 spells CASSHPGTGASEQYF. In nucleotides, the CDR3 is TGTGCCAGCAGCCACCCCGGGACAGGGGCCTCCGAGCAGTACTTC. The chain has TRBV14 and TRBJ2-7, with 10 bases fitting TRBD1. This CDR3 spans 15 amino acids. Germline CDR1 reads SGHDN; CDR2 reads FVKESK. The J segment lost 6 bases and the V segment lost 3 bases, leaving 8 bases of the junction unmatched.

V usage is TRBV4-1 and J usage is TRBJ2-3; possibly TRBD2 for D (5 bases). The V end lost 0 bases, the J end lost 0 bases, and 10 bases lay between the germline ends. CDR3 length equals 16 residues. Germline-derived CDR1 and CDR2 are MGHRA and YSYEKL. CDR3 sequence (DNA): TGCGCCAGCAGCCAAGAACCTAGCCACAGCACAGATACGCAGTATTTT. Translated: CASSQEPSHSTDTQYF.